This T cell receptor beta chain was found in a study of blood T cell repertoires in COVID-19. V was cut by 6 bases and J by 7 bases, with 18 bases left in between. Germline lookup yields CDR1 SGHAT and CDR2 FQNNGV. This CDR3 contains 14 residues. Generated by immunoSEQ multiplex PCR, the TCRdb table keeps only in-frame clones and is missing some. This sample carries 270,000 or so clones, approximately 88% of them seen once, and the ten largest clones take 0.95% to 1.5%. Sequenced sample: PBMCs or T cells enriched from blood (not recorded which). This receptor was taken from a woman aged 40 to 50 with acute COVID-19. The chain links TRBV11-2 to TRBJ1-2; D is perhaps TRBD1 (5 bases). As DNA, the CDR3 is TGTGCCAGCAGGGGGCTACGACCGGACGGTGGCTACACCTTC. Protein product: CASRGLRPDGGYTF. Combining the CDR3 with reference TRBV11-2 and TRBJ1-2 gives the whole variable domain EAGVAQSPRYKIIEKRQSVAFWCNPISGHATLYWYQQILGQGPKLLIQFQNNGVVDDSQLPKDRFSAERLKGVDSTLKIQPAKLEDSAVYLCASRGLRPDGGYTFGSGTRLTVV.